This T cell receptor beta chain was identified during a study of T cells in Graves' hyperthyroidism and ophthalmopathy. Study information: Specimen type is peripheral blood, collected at initial diagnosis prior to any treatment. Study-wide findings and caveats: Within blood appeared most thyroid clonotypes that had expanded above 0.001.

This CDR3 region has 17 residues. Germline lookup yields CDR1 SGHTA and CDR2 FQGNSA. V was pared by 1 base and J by 5 bases, with 9 bases of the junction left unmatched. The investigators amplified TCR beta CDR3 regions from RNA transcripts. RT-PCR in the first round (using the HTBI primer set) targeted the TCR CDR3. TCRdb reanalysed the multiplex PCR reads using MiXCR and keeps one entry per CDR3 protein. The sample holds some 300,000 distinct CDR3 sequences, roughly 17% seen once. In its sample, this clonotype was seen many times. Its antigen is unidentified. The source material was blood. The chain combines TRBV7-2 with TRBJ2-7, with TRBD2 identical over 12 bases. The clonotype comes from a man younger than 40 with Graves' hyperthyroidism. CDR3 bases: TGTGCCAGCAGCTTAGATCTAGCGGGGGGGGGTGTCGACGAGCAGTACTTC. Translating gives CASSLDLAGGGVDEQYF. Full variable domain (missing parts from reference TRBV7-2 and TRBJ2-7): GAGVSQSPSNKVTEKGKDVELRCDPISGHTALYWYRQSLGQGLEFLIYFQGNSAPDKSGLPSDRFSAERTGGSVSTLTIQRTQQEDSAVYLCASSLDLAGGGVDEQYFGPGTRLTVT.